The clone carrying this TCR beta chain was detected only once. From germline, CDR1 is SNHLY and CDR2 FYNNEI. Trimming removed 0 bases from V and 4 bases from J; junction bases left unmatched: 1. CDR3 size: 14 residues. This entry comes from a study of blood T cell repertoires in COVID-19. Study information: COVID-19 samples, acute and convalescent, were from the United States, Italy and Spain. T cells, B-cell-depleted T cells, or PBMCs supplied cDNA or gDNA.

Some clones are missing from TCRdb's copy, which holds only in-frame ones; the method was immunoSEQ multiplex PCR. The sample carries a few hundred thousand clones, about 80% recorded once. J is TRBJ1-2 and V is TRBV2, with 8 bases lining up with TRBD1. Input material: peripheral blood. This receptor was identified in a woman aged 55-69 years with acute or convalescent COVID-19. As DNA, the CDR3 is TGTGCCAGCAGTGAAGCGACAGGGGTCTATGGCTACACCTTC. It yields the protein CASSEATGVYGYTF.